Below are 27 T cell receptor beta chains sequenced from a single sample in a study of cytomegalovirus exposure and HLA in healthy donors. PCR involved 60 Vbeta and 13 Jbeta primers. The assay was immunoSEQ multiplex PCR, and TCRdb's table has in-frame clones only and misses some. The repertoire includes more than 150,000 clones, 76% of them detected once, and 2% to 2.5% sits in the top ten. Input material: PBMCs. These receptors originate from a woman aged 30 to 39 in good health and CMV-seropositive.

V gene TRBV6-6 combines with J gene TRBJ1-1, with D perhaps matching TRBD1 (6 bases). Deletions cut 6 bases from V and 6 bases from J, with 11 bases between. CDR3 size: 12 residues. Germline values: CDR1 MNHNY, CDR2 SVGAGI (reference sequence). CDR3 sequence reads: CASRGARPEAFF. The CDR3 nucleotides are TGTGCCAGCAGGGGGGCTCGACCTGAAGCTTTCTTT.

The CDR3, as DNA: TGTGCCAGCAGTGACCAGGGGGAGACCCAGTACTTC. Translating it yields CASSDQGETQYF. V usage is TRBV2 and J usage is TRBJ2-5, with a possible D match to TRBD1 (6 bases). CDR1 SNHLY and CDR2 FYNNEI come from the germline V gene. CDR3 length: 12 amino acids. V shed 3 bases and J shed 5 bases, with 7 bases lying between them. Using reference TRBV2 and TRBJ2-5 for the parts outside the CDR3, the full variable domain is EPEVTQTPSHQVTQMGQEVILRCVPISNHLYFYWYRQILGQKVEFLVSFYNNEISEKSEIFDDQFSVERPDGSNFTLKIRSTKLEDSAMYFCASSDQGETQYFGPGTRLLVL.

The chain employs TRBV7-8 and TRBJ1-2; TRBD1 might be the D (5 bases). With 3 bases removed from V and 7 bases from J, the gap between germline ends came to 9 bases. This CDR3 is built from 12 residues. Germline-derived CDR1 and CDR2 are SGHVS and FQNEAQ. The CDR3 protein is CASSFRVGGYTF. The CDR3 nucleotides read TGTGCCAGCAGCTTCAGGGTTGGTGGCTACACCTTC. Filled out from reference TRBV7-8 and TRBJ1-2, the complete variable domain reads GAGVSQSPRYKVAKRGQDVALRCDPISGHVSLFWYQQALGQGPEFLTYFQNEAQLDKSGLPSDRFFAERPEGSVSTLKIQRTQQEDSAVYLCASSFRVGGYTFGSGTRLTVV.

This CDR3 is CASSFGGTIGELFF. In DNA, the CDR3 is TGTGCCAGCAGTTTCGGGGGGACAATCGGGGAGCTGTTTTTT. The rearrangement uses TRBV28 and TRBJ2-2, with D tentatively TRBD2 (7 bases). The CDR3 runs to 14 residues. V was clipped by 3 bases and J by 7 bases, with 12 bases between them. CDR1 is MDHEN, CDR2 SYDVKM, per germline.

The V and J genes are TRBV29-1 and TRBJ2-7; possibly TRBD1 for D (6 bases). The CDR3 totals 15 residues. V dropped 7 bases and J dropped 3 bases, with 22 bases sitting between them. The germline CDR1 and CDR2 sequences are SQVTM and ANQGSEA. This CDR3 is CSGDGQSRLYYEQYF. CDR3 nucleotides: TGCAGCGGGGATGGACAGTCTCGATTGTACTACGAGCAGTACTTC.

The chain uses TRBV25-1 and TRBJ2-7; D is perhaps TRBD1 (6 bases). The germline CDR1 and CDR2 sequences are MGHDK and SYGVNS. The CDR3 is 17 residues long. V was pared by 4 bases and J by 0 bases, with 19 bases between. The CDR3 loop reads CASSGDIDEGPSYEQYF. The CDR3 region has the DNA TGTGCCAGCAGTGGGGACATCGACGAAGGGCCCTCCTACGAGCAGTACTTC.

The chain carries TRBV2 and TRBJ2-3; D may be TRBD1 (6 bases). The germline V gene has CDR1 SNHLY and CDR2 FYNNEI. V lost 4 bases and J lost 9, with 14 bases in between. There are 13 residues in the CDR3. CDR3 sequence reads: CASSAGRGFTQYF. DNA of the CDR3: TGTGCCAGCAGTGCCGGTAGGGGGTTCACGCAGTATTTT. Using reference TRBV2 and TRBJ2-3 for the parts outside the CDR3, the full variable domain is EPEVTQTPSHQVTQMGQEVILRCVPISNHLYFYWYRQILGQKVEFLVSFYNNEISEKSEIFDDQFSVERPDGSNFTLKIRSTKLEDSAMYFCASSAGRGFTQYFGPGTRLTVL.

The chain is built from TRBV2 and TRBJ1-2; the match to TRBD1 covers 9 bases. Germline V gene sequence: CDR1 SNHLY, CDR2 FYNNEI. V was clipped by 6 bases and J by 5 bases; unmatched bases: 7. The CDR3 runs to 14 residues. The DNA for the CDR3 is TGTGCCAGCAGCGACAGGGGGGGCCTGTATGGCTACACCTTC. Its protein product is CASSDRGGLYGYTF.

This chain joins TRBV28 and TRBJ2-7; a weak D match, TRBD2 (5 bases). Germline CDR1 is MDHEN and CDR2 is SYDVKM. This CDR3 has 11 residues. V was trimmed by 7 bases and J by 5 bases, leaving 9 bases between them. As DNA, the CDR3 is TGTGCCAGCATCGGGGTCCACGAGCAGTACTTC. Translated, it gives CASIGVHEQYF.

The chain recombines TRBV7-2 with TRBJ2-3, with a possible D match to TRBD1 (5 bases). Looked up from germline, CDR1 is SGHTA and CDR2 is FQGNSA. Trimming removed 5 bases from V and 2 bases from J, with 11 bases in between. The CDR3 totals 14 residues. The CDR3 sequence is CASSRAGLTDTQYF. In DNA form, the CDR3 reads TGTGCCAGCAGCCGGGCAGGGCTCACAGATACGCAGTATTTT.

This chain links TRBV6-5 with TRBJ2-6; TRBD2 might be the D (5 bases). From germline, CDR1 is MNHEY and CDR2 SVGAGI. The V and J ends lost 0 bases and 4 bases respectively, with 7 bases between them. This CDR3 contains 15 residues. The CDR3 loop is CASSYSRLGANVLTF. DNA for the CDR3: TGTGCCAGCAGTTACTCCCGACTAGGGGCCAACGTCCTGACTTTC.

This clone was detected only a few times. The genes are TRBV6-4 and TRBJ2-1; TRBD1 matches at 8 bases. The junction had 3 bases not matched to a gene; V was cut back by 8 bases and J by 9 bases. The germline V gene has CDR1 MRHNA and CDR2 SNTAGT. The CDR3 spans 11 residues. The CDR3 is CASGQGGEQFF. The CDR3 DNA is TGTGCCAGCGGACAGGGTGGTGAGCAGTTCTTC.

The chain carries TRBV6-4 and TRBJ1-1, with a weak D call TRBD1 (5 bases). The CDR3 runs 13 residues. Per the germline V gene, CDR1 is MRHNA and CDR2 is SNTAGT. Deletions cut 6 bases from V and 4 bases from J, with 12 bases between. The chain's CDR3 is CASRVQVGTEAFF. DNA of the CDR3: TGTGCCAGCAGGGTACAGGTGGGCACTGAAGCTTTCTTT.

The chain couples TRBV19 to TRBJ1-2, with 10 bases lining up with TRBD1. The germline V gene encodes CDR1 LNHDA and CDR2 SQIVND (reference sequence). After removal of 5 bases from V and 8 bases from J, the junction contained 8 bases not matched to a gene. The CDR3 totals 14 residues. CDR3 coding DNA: TGTGCCAGTAGTGCAACGACAGGGGGCGGCGGCTACACCTTC. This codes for CASSATTGGGGYTF.

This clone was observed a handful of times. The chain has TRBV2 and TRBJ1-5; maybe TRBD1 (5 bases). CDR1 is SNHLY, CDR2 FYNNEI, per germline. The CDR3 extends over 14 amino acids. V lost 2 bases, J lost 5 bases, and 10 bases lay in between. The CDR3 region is CASSEWGDDQPQHF. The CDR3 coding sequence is TGTGCCAGCAGTGAATGGGGCGACGATCAGCCCCAGCATTTT.

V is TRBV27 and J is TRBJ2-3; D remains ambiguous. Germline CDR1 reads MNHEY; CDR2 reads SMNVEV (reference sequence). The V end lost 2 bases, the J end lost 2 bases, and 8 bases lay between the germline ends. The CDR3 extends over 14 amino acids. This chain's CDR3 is CASSLVPYTDTQYF. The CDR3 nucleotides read TGTGCCAGCAGTTTAGTGCCCTACACAGATACGCAGTATTTT.

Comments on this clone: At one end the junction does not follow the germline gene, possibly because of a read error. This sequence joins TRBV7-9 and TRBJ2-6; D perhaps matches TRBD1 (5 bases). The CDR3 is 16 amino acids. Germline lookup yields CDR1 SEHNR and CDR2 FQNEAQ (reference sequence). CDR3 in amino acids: CASATNTLSGANGLTF. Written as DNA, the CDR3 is TGTGCCAGCGCCACAAATACCCTCTCTGGGGCCAACGGCCTGACTTTC.

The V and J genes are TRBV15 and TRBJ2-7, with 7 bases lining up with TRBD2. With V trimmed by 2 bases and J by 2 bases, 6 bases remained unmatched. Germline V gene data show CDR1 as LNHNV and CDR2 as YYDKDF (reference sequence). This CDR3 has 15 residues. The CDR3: CATSRKRGDPYEQYF. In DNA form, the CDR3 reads TGTGCCACCAGCAGAAAACGGGGGGATCCCTACGAGCAGTACTTC. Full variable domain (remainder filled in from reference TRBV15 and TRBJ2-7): DAMVIQNPRYQVTQFGKPVTLSCSQTLNHNVMYWYQQKSSQAPKLLFHYYDKDFNNEADTPDNFQSRRPNTSFCFLDIRSPGLGDTAMYLCATSRKRGDPYEQYFGPGTRLTVT.

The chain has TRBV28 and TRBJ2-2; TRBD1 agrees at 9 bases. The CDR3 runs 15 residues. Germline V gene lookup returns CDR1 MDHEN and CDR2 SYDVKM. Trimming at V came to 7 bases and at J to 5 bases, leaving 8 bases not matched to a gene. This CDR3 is CASKTGTGWTGELFF. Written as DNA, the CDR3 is TGTGCCAGCAAGACTGGGACAGGGTGGACCGGGGAGCTGTTTTTT.

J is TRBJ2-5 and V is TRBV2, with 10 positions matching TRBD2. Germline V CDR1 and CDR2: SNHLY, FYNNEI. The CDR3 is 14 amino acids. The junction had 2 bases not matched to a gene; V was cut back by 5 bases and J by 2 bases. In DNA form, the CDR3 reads TGTGCCAGCAGTCAACTAGCGGGGCAAGAGACCCAGTACTTC. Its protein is CASSQLAGQETQYF.

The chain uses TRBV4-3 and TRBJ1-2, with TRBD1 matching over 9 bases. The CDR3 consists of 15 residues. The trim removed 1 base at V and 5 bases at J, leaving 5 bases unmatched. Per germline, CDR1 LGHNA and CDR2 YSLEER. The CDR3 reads CASSQAKGQGYGYTF. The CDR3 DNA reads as TGCGCCAGCAGCCAAGCAAAGGGACAGGGTTATGGCTACACCTTC.

The CDR3 loop is CAWSDSYNQPQHF. The CDR3 coding sequence is TGTGCCTGGAGTGACAGCTACAATCAGCCCCAGCATTTT. The chain uses TRBV30 and TRBJ1-5, with D hard to call. Trimming left V 1 base short and J 3 bases short, with 7 bases between. The length of the CDR3 is 13 residues. Germline loops: CDR1 GTSNPN, CDR2 SVGIG (reference sequence).

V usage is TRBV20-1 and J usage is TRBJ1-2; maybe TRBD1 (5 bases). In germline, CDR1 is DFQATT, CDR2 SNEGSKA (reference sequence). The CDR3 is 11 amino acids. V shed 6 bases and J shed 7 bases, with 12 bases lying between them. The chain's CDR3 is CSARDFRGYTF. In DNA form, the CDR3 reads TGCAGTGCCAGGGACTTTCGTGGCTACACCTTC.

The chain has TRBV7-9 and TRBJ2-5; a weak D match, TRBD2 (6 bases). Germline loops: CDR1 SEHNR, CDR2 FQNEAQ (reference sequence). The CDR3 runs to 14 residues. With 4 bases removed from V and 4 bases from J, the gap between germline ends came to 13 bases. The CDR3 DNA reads TGTGCCAGCAGCTCTCACCTGGAGGGAGAGACCCAGTACTTC. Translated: CASSSHLEGETQYF.

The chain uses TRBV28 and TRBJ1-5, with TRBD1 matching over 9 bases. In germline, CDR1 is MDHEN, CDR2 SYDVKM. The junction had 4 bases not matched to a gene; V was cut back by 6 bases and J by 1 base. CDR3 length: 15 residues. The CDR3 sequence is CASRGTGWSNQPQHF. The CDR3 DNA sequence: TGTGCCAGCAGGGGGACAGGGTGGAGCAATCAGCCCCAGCATTTT.

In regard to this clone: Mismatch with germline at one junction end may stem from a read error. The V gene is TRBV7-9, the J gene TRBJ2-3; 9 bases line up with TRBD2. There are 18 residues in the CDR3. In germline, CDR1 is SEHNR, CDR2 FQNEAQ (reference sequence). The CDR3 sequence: CSSSFEVSGGSVTDTQYF. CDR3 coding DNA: TGTTCCAGCAGCTTCGAGGTTAGCGGGGGTTCCGTAACAGATACGCAGTATTTT.

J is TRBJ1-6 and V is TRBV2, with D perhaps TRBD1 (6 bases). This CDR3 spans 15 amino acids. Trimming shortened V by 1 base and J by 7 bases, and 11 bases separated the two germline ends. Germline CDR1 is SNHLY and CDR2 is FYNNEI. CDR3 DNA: TGTGCCAGCAGTGAAGAGGACAGAGACAATTCACCCCTCCACTTT. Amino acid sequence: CASSEEDRDNSPLHF.